This T cell receptor beta chain was captured by sequencing in a study of OX40 agonist ivuxolimab in advanced cancers. Study context: The study treated patients with ivuxolimab, an agonistic anti-OX40 (CD134) antibody. Allowance was made for prior anti-PD-1, anti-PD-L1 or anti-CTLA-4 therapy, and around 44% had some. Three patients showed partial responses: one hepatocellular carcinoma and two cutaneous melanoma cases.

Clones were sequenced by immunoSEQ multiplex PCR, and TCRdb holds only the in-frame ones, with some missing. The sample records 9,500 to 13,000 clones, about three quarters being singletons. If patients had autoimmune disease history or systemic immunosuppression, they were excluded. The sequence was collected from an adult with an advanced solid tumor such as melanoma, head and neck, liver or kidney cancer. The specimen was CD4+ or CD8+ T cells sorted from blood, collected in a trial of the OX40 agonist ivuxolimab.

The CDR3: CARSFILGAASYNEQFF. CDR3 nucleotide sequence: TGTGCCAGAAGCTTCATTTTGGGAGCGGCCTCCTACAATGAGCAGTTCTTC. This rearrangement joins TRBV5-3 to TRBJ2-1, with D tentatively TRBD2 (5 bases). TRBV5-3 counts as an open reading frame of uncertain function. The ends were cut back, 2 bases at V and 0 bases at J, with 15 bases in the middle. This CDR3 contains 17 residues.